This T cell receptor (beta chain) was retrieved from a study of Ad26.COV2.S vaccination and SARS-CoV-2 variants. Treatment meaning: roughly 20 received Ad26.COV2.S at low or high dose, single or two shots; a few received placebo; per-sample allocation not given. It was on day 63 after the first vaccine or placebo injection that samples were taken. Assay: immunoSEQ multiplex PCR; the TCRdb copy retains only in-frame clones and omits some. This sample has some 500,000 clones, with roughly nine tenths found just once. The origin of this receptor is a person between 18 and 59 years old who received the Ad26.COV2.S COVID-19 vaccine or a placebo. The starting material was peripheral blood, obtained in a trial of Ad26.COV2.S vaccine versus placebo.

CDR3 DNA: TGTGCCAGCAGCTTAACTCGGGGGGGAAGCACAGATACGCAGTATTTT. Translated: CASSLTRGGSTDTQYF. The chain recombines TRBV7-3 with TRBJ2-3; 8 nucleotides match TRBD2. V lost 0 bases to trimming and J lost 0 bases; unmatched junction nucleotides: 2. The CDR3 is 16 residues long. Germline CDR1 SGHTA, CDR2 FQGTGA.